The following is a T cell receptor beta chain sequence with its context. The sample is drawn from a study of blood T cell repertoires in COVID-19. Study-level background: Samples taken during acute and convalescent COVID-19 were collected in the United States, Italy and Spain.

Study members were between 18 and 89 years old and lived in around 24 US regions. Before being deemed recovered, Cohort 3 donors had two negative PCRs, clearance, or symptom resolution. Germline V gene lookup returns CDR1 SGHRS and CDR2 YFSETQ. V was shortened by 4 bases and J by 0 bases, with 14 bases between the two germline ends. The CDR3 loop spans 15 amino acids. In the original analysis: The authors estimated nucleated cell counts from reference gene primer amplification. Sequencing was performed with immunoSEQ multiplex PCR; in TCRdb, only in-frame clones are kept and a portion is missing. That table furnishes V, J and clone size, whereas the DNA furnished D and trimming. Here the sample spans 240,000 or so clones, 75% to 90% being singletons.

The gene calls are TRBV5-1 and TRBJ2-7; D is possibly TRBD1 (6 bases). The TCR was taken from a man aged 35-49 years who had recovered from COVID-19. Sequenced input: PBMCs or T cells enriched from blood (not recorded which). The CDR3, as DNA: TGCGCCAGCAGCCATCGCCGGGACACCTCCTACGAGCAGTACTTC. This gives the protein CASSHRRDTSYEQYF.